This entry lists 30 T cell receptor beta chains sequenced from one sample in a study of neoadjuvant nivolumab and ipilimumab in lung cancer. Only in-frame clones appear in the TCRdb table, and some are missing; sequencing was by immunoSEQ multiplex PCR. Altogether tens of thousands of clones are present, just over 90% being singletons, with the ten largest covering about 5.3%. The input for sequencing was peripheral blood, taken after neoadjuvant nivolumab, alone or with ipilimumab, at or shortly before surgery. The receptors come from an adult with non-small cell lung cancer.

The chain links TRBV11-3 to TRBJ2-5; a possible D gene is TRBD1 (5 bases). V dropped 5 bases and J dropped 1 base, with 14 bases sitting between them. In germline, CDR1 is SGHNT, CDR2 YENEEA. The CDR3 sequence is 15 residues long. In DNA form, the CDR3 reads TGTGCCAGCAGCCGTGGCGAAGGGGTCCAAGAGACCCAGTACTTC. Its protein is CASSRGEGVQETQYF.

V usage is TRBV7-9 and J usage is TRBJ1-1; TRBD1 is a possible D gene (5 bases). The germline gives CDR1 SEHNR, CDR2 FQNEAQ (reference sequence). The CDR3 extends over 12 amino acids. V dropped 4 bases and J dropped 11 bases, with 14 bases sitting between them. For the CDR3, the DNA is TGTGCCAGCAGCTGGGGGGAGGGTCGGGCTTTCTTT. Its translation: CASSWGEGRAFF.

This rearrangement joins TRBV28 to TRBJ1-6, with a weak D call TRBD1 (5 bases). The CDR3 totals 15 residues. From germline, CDR1 is MDHEN and CDR2 SYDVKM. The germline V and J ends were trimmed by 1 base and 7 bases, with 11 bases remaining between them. CDR3 DNA: TGTGCCAGCAGTTTATCGAGCCAGGGAAATTCACCCCTCCACTTT. Its protein product is CASSLSSQGNSPLHF.

The chain uses TRBV2 and TRBJ1-3; D is unclear. The V gene lost 4 bases and the J gene lost 1 base, with 5 bases spanning the gap. Germline lookup yields CDR1 SNHLY and CDR2 FYNNEI. This CDR3 is built from 13 residues. The CDR3 DNA reads as TGTGCCAGCAGTGTCGATTCTGGAAACACCATATATTTT. Translation: CASSVDSGNTIYF.

This sequence joins TRBV5-5 and TRBJ1-5, with D unresolved. The V end lost 4 bases, the J end lost 0 bases, and 11 bases lay between the germline ends. CDR3 length: 15 amino acids. Looked up from germline, CDR1 is SGHKS and CDR2 is YYEKEE (reference sequence). CDR3 DNA sequence: TGTGCCAGCAGCACCTATCAGAATAGCAATCAGCCCCAGCATTTT. Protein product: CASSTYQNSNQPQHF.

This clone was seen a single time. The chain recombines TRBV2 with TRBJ1-4, with 8 bases identical to TRBD1. The V segment lost 6 bases and the J segment 0 bases; nucleotides outside the gene matches: 6. CDR3 length equals 16 residues. Germline assignment: CDR1 SNHLY and CDR2 FYNNEI. CDR3 sequence (DNA): TGTGCCAGCAGCCGGGACAGGACTGCAACTAATGAAAAACTGTTTTTT. Encoded protein: CASSRDRTATNEKLFF.

This clone has a handful of counts. The rearrangement uses TRBV11-1 and TRBJ1-6, with no clear D. CDR3 size: 14 residues. Germline V gene data show CDR1 as SGHAT and CDR2 as FQDESV (reference sequence). V shed 5 bases and J shed 6 bases, with 11 bases lying between them. For the CDR3, the DNA is TGTGCCAGCAGCACGGACCGCTCTAATTCACCCCTCCACTTT. This translates into CASSTDRSNSPLHF.

This chain connects TRBV10-3 to TRBJ1-2, with 7 nucleotides matching TRBD1. There are 12 residues in the CDR3. The trim removed 3 bases at V and 13 bases at J, leaving 8 bases unmatched. Germline V CDR1 and CDR2: ENHRY, SYGVKD. The CDR3 DNA reads TGTGCCATCAGTGAAAAGACAGGGCTCCTCACCTTC. It specifies CAISEKTGLLTF.

The J gene is TRBJ2-4, the V gene TRBV11-2; the D gene could be TRBD1 or TRBD2 (5 bases each). This CDR3 region has 16 residues. Germline CDR1 SGHAT, CDR2 FQNNGV. The V and J ends lost 3 bases and 10 bases respectively, with 22 bases between them. The CDR3 protein is CASSFRQGRRLRIQYF. For the CDR3, the DNA is TGTGCCAGCAGCTTCCGTCAGGGACGGCGGCTAAGGATTCAGTACTTC.

The rearrangement links TRBV7-3 to TRBJ1-1, with a weak D call TRBD1 (5 bases). V was shortened by 5 bases and J by 3 bases, with 10 bases between the two germline ends. The CDR3 runs 13 residues. The germline V gene encodes CDR1 SGHTA and CDR2 FQGTGA. For the CDR3, the DNA is TGTGCCAGCAGCCCTCGGGGGGACACTGAAGCTTTCTTT. This sequence encodes CASSPRGDTEAFF.

The genes are TRBV29-1 and TRBJ1-1; a possible D gene is TRBD1 (5 bases). Per the germline V gene, CDR1 is SQVTM and CDR2 is ANQGSEA. The CDR3 extends over 14 amino acids. The V end was cut by 3 bases, the J end by 1 base, with 12 bases between. CDR3 nucleotide sequence: TGCAGCGTTGACAAGTGGGGCCCGAACACTGAAGCTTTCTTT. It specifies CSVDKWGPNTEAFF.

The J gene is TRBJ2-2, the V gene TRBV5-1; 9 nucleotides align to TRBD1. The V and J ends lost 2 bases and 5 bases, in that order; junction bases with no gene match: 13. The length of the CDR3 is 18 residues. Per the germline V gene, CDR1 is SGHRS and CDR2 is YFSETQ. The CDR3 DNA reads as TGCGCCAGCAGCTTTAATGGGACAGGGTTGGTGTGGACCGGGGAGCTGTTTTTT. As protein: CASSFNGTGLVWTGELFF.

The gene calls are TRBV7-9 and TRBJ1-1, with 7 bases matching TRBD1. The CDR3 extends over 15 amino acids. Germline V gene lookup returns CDR1 SEHNR and CDR2 FQNEAQ (reference sequence). Losses at the gene ends were 1 base for V and 4 bases for J; bases not matched to a gene: 6. CDR3 loop: CASSLGQGGITEAFF. DNA of the CDR3: TGTGCCAGCAGCTTAGGGCAGGGGGGGATCACTGAAGCTTTCTTT. The whole variable domain, filled in from reference TRBV7-9 and TRBJ1-1, reads DTGVSQNPRHKITKRGQNVTFRCDPISEHNRLYWYRQTLGQGPEFLTYFQNEAQLEKSRLLSDRFSAERPKGSFSTLEIQRTEQGDSAMYLCASSLGQGGITEAFFGQGTRLTVV.

The CDR3 region is CASKGQGSYNEQFF. CDR3 DNA: TGTGCCAGCAAGGGACAGGGATCCTACAATGAGCAGTTCTTC. The chain employs TRBV6-1 and TRBJ2-1, with 9 bases aligning to TRBD1. The CDR3 contains 14 residues. CDR1 is MNHNS, CDR2 SASEGT, per germline. V lost 7 bases to trimming and J lost 1 base; unmatched junction nucleotides: 2.

The sample holds a few counts of this clone. The chain links TRBV5-4 to TRBJ1-2, with 9 nucleotides matching TRBD1. The length of the CDR3 is 13 residues. Germline V gives CDR1 SGHNT, CDR2 YYREEE (reference sequence). Germline trimming cut 4 bases from V and 6 bases from J; bases unmatched to any gene: 4. CDR3 in amino acids: CASSAGTGNGYTF. In DNA, the CDR3 is TGTGCCAGCAGCGCTGGGACAGGGAATGGCTACACCTTC.

The chain links TRBV27 to TRBJ2-7, with D possibly TRBD2 on 5 matching bases. Trimming left V 4 bases short and J 2 bases short, with 12 bases between. The CDR3 runs to 14 residues. Germline V CDR1 and CDR2: MNHEY, SMNVEV (reference sequence). This CDR3 reads CASSSRGLAYEQYF. The DNA of the CDR3 is TGTGCCAGCAGTTCCAGAGGGCTGGCCTACGAGCAGTACTTC.

The J gene is TRBJ2-7, the V gene TRBV5-1, with a weak D call TRBD2 (6 bases). This CDR3 has 15 residues. In germline, CDR1 is SGHRS, CDR2 YFSETQ. V lost 1 base to trimming and J lost 4 bases, with 15 bases between them. The CDR3 bases are TGCGCCAGCAGCTTGCGGGGGTGGGAACCTTACGAGCAGTACTTC. Amino acid sequence: CASSLRGWEPYEQYF.

The chain combines TRBV5-1 with TRBJ2-1, with 8 positions matching TRBD2. CDR1 is SGHRS, CDR2 YFSETQ, per germline. Germline trimming cut 2 bases from V and 4 bases from J; bases unmatched to any gene: 8. CDR3 length equals 16 residues. The DNA of the CDR3 is TGCGCCAGCAGCTTAAGAACGGGGGGGGCATACAATGAGCAGTTCTTC. Amino acid sequence: CASSLRTGGAYNEQFF.

This rearrangement joins TRBV6-1 to TRBJ1-1; no clear D. The CDR3 spans 13 residues. Trimming removed 7 bases from V and 3 bases from J, with 12 bases in between. Per the germline V gene, CDR1 is MNHNS and CDR2 is SASEGT. The CDR3 is CASKVRIDTEAFF. As DNA, the CDR3 is TGTGCCAGCAAAGTCAGGATAGACACTGAAGCTTTCTTT.

V and J are TRBV7-9 and TRBJ2-5; the D is unclear. Trimming removed 0 bases from V and 2 bases from J, with 10 bases in between. The CDR3 contains 15 residues. Germline V gives CDR1 SEHNR, CDR2 FQNEAQ (reference sequence). This CDR3 reads CASSLAEIIQETQYF. CDR3 nucleotide sequence: TGTGCCAGCAGCTTAGCTGAGATCATACAAGAGACCCAGTACTTC.

J is TRBJ1-3 and V is TRBV5-4; no definite D call. Germline V gene sequence: CDR1 SGHNT, CDR2 YYREEE (reference sequence). V lost 0 bases and J lost 2, with 6 bases in between. The CDR3 is 14 amino acids. The CDR3 spells CASSLASAGNTIYF. The CDR3 DNA sequence: TGTGCCAGCAGCTTGGCTTCAGCTGGAAACACCATATATTTT.

The CDR3 sequence is CASSYGQDWDGYTF. The CDR3 nucleotides are TGTGCCAGTAGCTACGGACAGGACTGGGACGGCTACACCTTC. V is TRBV19 and J is TRBJ1-2; TRBD1 aligns across 7 bases. The CDR3 covers 14 residues. Germline V gene data show CDR1 as LNHDA and CDR2 as SQIVND (reference sequence). The ends lost 6 bases at V and 8 bases at J; junction bases unmatched: 12. The whole variable domain, remainder taken from reference TRBV19 and TRBJ1-2, is DGGITQSPKYLFRKEGQNVTLSCEQNLNHDAMYWYRQDPGQGLRLIYYSQIVNDFQKGDIAEGYSVSREKKESFPLTVTSAQKNPTAFYLCASSYGQDWDGYTFGSGTRLTVV.

The V and J genes are TRBV6-1 and TRBJ2-2, with 8 nucleotides matching TRBD1. V lost 11 bases, J lost 4 bases, and 3 bases stayed unmatched. CDR3 length: 12 residues. Germline assignment: CDR1 MNHNS and CDR2 SASEGT. CDR3 residues: CAGQGVTGELFF. In DNA form, the CDR3 reads TGTGCCGGACAGGGCGTCACCGGGGAGCTGTTTTTT.

This chain links TRBV4-3 with TRBJ1-5; D gene uncertain. CDR1 and CDR2 (germline): LGHNA, YSLEER. This CDR3 comprises 15 residues. Trimming stripped 0 bases from V and 4 bases from J, with 10 bases between. The CDR3 coding sequence is TGCGCCAGCAGCCAAGATCTTAACCGGAATCAGCCCCAGCATTTT. It specifies CASSQDLNRNQPQHF.

The chain carries TRBV6-1 and TRBJ2-2; D gene unclear. The V end was cut by 6 bases, the J end by 4 bases, with 12 bases between. The CDR3 has 14 residues. Germline CDR1 reads MNHNS; CDR2 reads SASEGT. The CDR3 bases are TGTGCCAGCAGACCCACCTGGGCCACCGGGGAGCTGTTTTTT. It translates to CASRPTWATGELFF.

The rearrangement links TRBV15 to TRBJ2-3, with TRBD2 matching over 13 bases. The junction had 1 base not matched to a gene; V was cut back by 0 bases and J by 1 base. CDR3 length: 17 amino acids. The germline V gene encodes CDR1 LNHNV and CDR2 YYDKDF (reference sequence). The CDR3 reads CATSRDGLAGGTDTQYF. DNA of the CDR3: TGTGCCACCAGCAGAGATGGACTAGCGGGGGGCACAGATACGCAGTATTTT.

This chain joins TRBV27 and TRBJ1-6; D uncertain. Germline lookup yields CDR1 MNHEY and CDR2 SMNVEV (reference sequence). This CDR3 has 15 residues. V dropped 4 bases and J dropped 0 bases, with 7 bases sitting between them. The CDR3 DNA reads as TGTGCCAGCAGTTCCATAGGCTCCTATAATTCACCCCTCCACTTT. It specifies CASSSIGSYNSPLHF.

This chain connects TRBV29-1 to TRBJ2-3; D possibly corresponds to TRBD1 (5 bases). Trimming removed 4 bases from V and 2 bases from J, with 16 bases in between. The length of the CDR3 is 15 residues. Germline V gene lookup returns CDR1 SQVTM and CDR2 ANQGSEA. DNA of the CDR3: TGCAGCGTTGCCCTGACAGCCTCTGACACAGATACGCAGTATTTT. This translates into CSVALTASDTDTQYF.

The V and J genes are TRBV7-9 and TRBJ2-7; D tentatively reads TRBD1 or TRBD2 (5 bases each). The CDR3 has 14 amino acids. Germline V CDR1 and CDR2: SEHNR, FQNEAQ (reference sequence). The V end was cut by 5 bases, the J end by 2 bases, with 13 bases between. The CDR3, as DNA: TGTGCCAGCAGCCAACGGGACCGCACCTACGAGCAGTACTTC. Protein product: CASSQRDRTYEQYF. Variable domain in full (rest from reference TRBV7-9 and TRBJ2-7): DTGVSQNPRHKITKRGQNVTFRCDPISEHNRLYWYRQTLGQGPEFLTYFQNEAQLEKSRLLSDRFSAERPKGSFSTLEIQRTEQGDSAMYLCASSQRDRTYEQYFGPGTRLTVT.

The chain joins TRBV11-1 to TRBJ1-2; no clear D. The CDR3 extends over 13 amino acids. V was shortened by 5 bases and J by 0 bases, with 7 bases between the two germline ends. Germline V gene sequence: CDR1 SGHAT, CDR2 FQDESV (reference sequence). The CDR3 nucleotides read TGTGCCAGCAGCCCCCGGCCTAACTATGGCTACACCTTC. Protein sequence: CASSPRPNYGYTF.